The source of this TCR beta chain is a study of regulatory T cells in long-lasting Graves disease. The CDR3 has 16 amino acids. With 1 base clipped from V and 5 bases from J, the junction kept 8 bases outside the gene matches. CDR1 is SGHVS, CDR2 FQNEAQ, per germline. This clonotype was seen a few times. Regarding time point: newly diagnosed GD, antithyroid drugs for less than 3 months. TCR sequences were obtained from RNA taken from PBMCs. Researchers made TCR beta libraries by using iRepertoire HTBI primers and running Arm-PCR on CDR3 regions. Via MiXCR, TCRdb re-called the multiplex PCR reads, giving one row per CDR3 protein. This sample has approximately 400,000 distinct CDR3 sequences, with 14% to 15% found just once. These data also featured in a second study, about T cells in Graves' hyperthyroidism and ophthalmopathy.

The chain carries TRBV7-8 and TRBJ2-7; 10 positions agree with TRBD2. This TCR was recovered from a woman aged 25-40 years with Graves disease. The sequences come from peripheral blood mononuclear cells (PBMCs), collected at new diagnosis, from a patient treated with antithyroid drugs. The CDR3 DNA follows: TGTGCCAGCAGCTTAGGTTTCTCTAGCGGGAGTAACGAGCAGTACTTC. Amino acids: CASSLGFSSGSNEQYF.